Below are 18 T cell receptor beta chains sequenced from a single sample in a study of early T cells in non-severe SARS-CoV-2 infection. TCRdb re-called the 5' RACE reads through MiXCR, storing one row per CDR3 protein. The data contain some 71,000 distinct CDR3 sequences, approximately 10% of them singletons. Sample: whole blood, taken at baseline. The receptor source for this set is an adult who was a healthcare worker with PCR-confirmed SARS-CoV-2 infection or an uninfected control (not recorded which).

The CDR3: CASSPISGSCDGELFF. Here the CDR3 DNA reads TGTGCCAGCAGCCCCATCAGCGGGAGTTGTGACGGGGAGCTGTTTTTT. This rearrangement joins TRBV21-1 to TRBJ2-2; TRBD2, the D gene given by the table, was not confirmed from the DNA. TRBV21-1 is assigned pseudogene status. The CDR3 totals 16 residues.

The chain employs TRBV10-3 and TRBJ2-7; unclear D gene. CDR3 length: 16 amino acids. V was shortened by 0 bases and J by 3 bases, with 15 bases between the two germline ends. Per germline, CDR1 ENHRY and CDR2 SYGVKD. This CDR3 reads CAISESTWVQVYEQYF. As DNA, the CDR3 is TGTGCCATCAGTGAGTCGACATGGGTTCAAGTCTACGAGCAGTACTTC.

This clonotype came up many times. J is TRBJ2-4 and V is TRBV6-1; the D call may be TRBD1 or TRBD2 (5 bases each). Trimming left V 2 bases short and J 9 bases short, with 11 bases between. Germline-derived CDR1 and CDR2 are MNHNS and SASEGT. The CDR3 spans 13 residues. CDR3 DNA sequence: TGTGCCAGCAGTGAATCAGGGACGACCATTCAGTACTTC. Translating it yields CASSESGTTIQYF.

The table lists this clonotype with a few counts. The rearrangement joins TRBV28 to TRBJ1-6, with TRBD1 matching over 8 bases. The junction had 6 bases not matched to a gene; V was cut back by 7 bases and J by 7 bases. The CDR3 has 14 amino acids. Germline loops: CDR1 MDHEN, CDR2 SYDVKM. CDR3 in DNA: TGTGCCAGCAACAGAGGACAGGGAAATTCACCCCTCCACTTT. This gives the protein CASNRGQGNSPLHF.

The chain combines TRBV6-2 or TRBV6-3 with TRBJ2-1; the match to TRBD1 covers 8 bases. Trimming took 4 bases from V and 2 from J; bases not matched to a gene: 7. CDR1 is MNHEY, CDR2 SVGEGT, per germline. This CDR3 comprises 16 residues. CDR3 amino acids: CASSFSGGRAYNEQFF. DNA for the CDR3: TGTGCCAGCAGTTTCTCAGGGGGCCGGGCCTACAATGAGCAGTTCTTC.

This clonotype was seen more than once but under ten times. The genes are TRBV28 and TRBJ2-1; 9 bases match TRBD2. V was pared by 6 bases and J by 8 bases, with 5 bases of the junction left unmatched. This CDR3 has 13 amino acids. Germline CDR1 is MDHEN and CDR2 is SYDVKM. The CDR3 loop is CASSPGLAYEQFF. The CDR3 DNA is TGTGCCAGCAGCCCGGGACTAGCATATGAGCAGTTCTTC.

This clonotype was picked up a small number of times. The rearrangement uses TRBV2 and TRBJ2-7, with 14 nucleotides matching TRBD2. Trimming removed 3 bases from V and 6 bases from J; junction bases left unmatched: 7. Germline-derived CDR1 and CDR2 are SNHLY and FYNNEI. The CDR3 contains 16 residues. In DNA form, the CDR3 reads TGTGCCAGCAGTGAGGGAAGACTAGCGGGGGGGAGCGAGCAGTACTTC. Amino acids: CASSEGRLAGGSEQYF.

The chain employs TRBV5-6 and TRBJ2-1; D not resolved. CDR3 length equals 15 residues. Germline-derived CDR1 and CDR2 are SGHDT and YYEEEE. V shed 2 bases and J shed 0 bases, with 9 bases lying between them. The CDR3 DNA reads TGTGCCAGCAGCTTTTCCCCGCACTCCTACAATGAGCAGTTCTTC. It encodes CASSFSPHSYNEQFF.

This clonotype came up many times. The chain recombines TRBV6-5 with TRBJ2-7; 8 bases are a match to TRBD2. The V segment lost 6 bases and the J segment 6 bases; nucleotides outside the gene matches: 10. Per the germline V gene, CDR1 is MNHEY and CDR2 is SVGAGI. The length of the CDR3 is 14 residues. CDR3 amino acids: CASRPGTRNSEQYF. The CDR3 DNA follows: TGTGCCAGCAGACCCGGGACTAGGAACTCCGAGCAGTACTTC.

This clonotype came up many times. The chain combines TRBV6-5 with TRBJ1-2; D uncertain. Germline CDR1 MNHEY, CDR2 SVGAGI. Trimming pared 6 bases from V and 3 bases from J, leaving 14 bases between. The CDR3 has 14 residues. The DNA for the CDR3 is TGTGCCAGCAGCTTGATTGGACCATACTATGGCTACACCTTC. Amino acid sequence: CASSLIGPYYGYTF.

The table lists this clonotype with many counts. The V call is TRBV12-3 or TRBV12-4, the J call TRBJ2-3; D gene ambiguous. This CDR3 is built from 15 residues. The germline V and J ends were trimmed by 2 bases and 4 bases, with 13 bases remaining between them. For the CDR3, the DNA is TGTGCCAGCAGTTTATCCCCGGATCTCGCAGATACGCAGTATTTT. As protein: CASSLSPDLADTQYF.

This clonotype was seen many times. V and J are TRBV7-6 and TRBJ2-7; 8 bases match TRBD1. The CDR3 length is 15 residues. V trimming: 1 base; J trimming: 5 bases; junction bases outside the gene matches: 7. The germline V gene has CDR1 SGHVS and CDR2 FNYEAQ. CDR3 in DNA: TGTGCCAGCAGCTTAGTTACAGGGGGAAGTGACGAGCAGTACTTC. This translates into CASSLVTGGSDEQYF. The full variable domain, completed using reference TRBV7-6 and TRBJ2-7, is GAGVSQSPRYKVTKRGQDVALRCDPISGHVSLYWYRQALGQGPEFLTYFNYEAQQDKSGLPNDRFSAERPEGSISTLTIQRTEQRDSAMYRCASSLVTGGSDEQYFGPGTRLTVT.

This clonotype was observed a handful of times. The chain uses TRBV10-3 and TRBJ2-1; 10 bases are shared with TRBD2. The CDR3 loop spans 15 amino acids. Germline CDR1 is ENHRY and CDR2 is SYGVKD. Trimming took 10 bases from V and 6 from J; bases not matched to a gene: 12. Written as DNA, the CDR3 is TGTGCCACCGCATTGGTAGCGGGAGGTCCCAATGAGCAGTTCTTC. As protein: CATALVAGGPNEQFF.

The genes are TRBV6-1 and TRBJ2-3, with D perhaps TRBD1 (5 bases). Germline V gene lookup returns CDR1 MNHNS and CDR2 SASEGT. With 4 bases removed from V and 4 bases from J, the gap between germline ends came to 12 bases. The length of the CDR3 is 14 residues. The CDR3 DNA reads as TGTGCCAGCAGTGGTGGGGCAAAACCAGATACGCAGTATTTT. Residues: CASSGGAKPDTQYF.

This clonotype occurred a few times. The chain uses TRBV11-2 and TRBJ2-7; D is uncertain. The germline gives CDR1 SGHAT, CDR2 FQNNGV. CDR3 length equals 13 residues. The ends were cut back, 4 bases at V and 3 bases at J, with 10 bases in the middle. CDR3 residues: CASSSTLFYEQYF. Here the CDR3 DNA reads TGTGCCAGCAGCTCAACCTTATTCTACGAGCAGTACTTC.

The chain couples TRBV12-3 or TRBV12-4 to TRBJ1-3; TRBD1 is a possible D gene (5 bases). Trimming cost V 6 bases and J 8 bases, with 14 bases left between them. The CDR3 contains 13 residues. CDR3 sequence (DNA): TGTGCCAGCAGCCCTGGGGGGGAGGACACCATATATTTT. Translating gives CASSPGGEDTIYF.

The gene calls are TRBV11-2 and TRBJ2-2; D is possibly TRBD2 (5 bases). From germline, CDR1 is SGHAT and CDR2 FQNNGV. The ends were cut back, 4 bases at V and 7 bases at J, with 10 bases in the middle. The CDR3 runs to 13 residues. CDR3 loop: CASSSVRGGELFF. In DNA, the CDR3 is TGTGCCAGCAGCTCCGTACGGGGCGGGGAGCTGTTTTTT.

DNA for the CDR3: TGCAGCGTTGAGGCCATAGCTCCTAACGAGCAGTACTTC. This gives the protein CSVEAIAPNEQYF. V gene TRBV29-1 combines with J gene TRBJ2-7; D unresolved. V lost 3 bases and J lost 5, with 14 bases in between. The germline gives CDR1 SQVTM, CDR2 ANQGSEA. This CDR3 has 13 amino acids.